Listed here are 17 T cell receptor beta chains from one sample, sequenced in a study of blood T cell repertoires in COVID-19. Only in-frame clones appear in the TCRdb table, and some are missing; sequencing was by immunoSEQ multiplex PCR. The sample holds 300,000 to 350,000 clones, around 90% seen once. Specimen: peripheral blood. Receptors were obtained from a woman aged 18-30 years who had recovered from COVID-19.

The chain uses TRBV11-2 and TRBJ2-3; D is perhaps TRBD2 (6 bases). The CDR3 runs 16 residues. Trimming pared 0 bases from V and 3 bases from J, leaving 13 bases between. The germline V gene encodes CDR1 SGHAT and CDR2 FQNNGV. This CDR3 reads CASSLDWAGWTDTQYF. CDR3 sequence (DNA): TGTGCCAGCAGCTTAGACTGGGCGGGATGGACAGATACGCAGTATTTT.

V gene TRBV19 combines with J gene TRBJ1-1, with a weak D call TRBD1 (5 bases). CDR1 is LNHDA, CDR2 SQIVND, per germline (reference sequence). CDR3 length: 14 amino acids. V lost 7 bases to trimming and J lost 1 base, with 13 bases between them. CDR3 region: CASKFWGPNTEAFF. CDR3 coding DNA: TGTGCCAGTAAGTTTTGGGGCCCGAACACTGAAGCTTTCTTT.

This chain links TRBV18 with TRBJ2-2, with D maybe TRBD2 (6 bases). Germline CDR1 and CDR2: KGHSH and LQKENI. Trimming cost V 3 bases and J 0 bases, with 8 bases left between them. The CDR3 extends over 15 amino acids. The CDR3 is CASSPGTANTGELFF. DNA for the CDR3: TGTGCCAGCTCACCTGGGACTGCGAACACCGGGGAGCTGTTTTTT.

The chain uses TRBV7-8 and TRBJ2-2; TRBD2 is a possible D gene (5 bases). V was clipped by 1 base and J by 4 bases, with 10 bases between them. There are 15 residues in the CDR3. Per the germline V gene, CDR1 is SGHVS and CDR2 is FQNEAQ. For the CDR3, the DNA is TGTGCCAGCAGCTTAGTTCTGGGGAGCACCGGGGAGCTGTTTTTT. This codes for CASSLVLGSTGELFF.

DNA of the CDR3: TGCGCCAGCAGCCAGTCCAGGGGTAGGGCTGAAGCTTTCTTT. Protein sequence: CASSQSRGRAEAFF. This chain uses TRBV4-3 with TRBJ1-1, with a possible D match to TRBD1 (6 bases). Germline CDR1 and CDR2: LGHNA and YSLEER. Trimming cost V 3 bases and J 6 bases, with 14 bases left between them. The CDR3 sequence is 14 residues long.

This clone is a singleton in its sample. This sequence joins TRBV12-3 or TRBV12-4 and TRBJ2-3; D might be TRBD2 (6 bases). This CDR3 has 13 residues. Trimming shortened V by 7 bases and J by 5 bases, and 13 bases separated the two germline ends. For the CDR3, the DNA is TGTGCCAGCACCTGGGGGGTCGGAGATACGCAGTATTTT. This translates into CASTWGVGDTQYF.

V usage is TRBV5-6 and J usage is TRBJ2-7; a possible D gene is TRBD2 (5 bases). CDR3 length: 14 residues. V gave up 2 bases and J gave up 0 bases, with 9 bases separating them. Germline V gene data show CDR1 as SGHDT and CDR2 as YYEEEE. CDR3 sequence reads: CASSFWTGSYEQYV. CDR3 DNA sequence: TGTGCCAGCAGCTTCTGGACTGGCTCCTACGAGCAGTACGTC.

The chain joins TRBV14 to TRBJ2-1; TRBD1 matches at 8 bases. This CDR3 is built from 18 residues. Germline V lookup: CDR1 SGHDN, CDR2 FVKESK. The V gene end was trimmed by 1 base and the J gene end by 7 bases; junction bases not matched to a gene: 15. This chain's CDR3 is CASSQARPDRGRKNEQFF. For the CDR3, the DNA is TGTGCCAGCAGCCAAGCTCGCCCCGACAGGGGTAGGAAAAATGAGCAGTTCTTC.

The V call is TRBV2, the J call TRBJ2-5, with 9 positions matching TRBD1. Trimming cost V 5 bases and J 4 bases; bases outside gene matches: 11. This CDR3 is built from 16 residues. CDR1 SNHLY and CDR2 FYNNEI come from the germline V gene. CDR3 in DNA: TGTGCCAGCAGTTCACCGGGACAGGGCTCGGGAGAGACCCAGTACTTC. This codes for CASSSPGQGSGETQYF.

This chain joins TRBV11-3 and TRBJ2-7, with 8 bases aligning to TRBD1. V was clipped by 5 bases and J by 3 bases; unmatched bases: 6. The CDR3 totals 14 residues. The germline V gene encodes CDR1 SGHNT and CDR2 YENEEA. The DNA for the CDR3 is TGTGCCAGCAGCCTAAGACAGGGGAACTACGAGCAGTACGTC. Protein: CASSLRQGNYEQYV.

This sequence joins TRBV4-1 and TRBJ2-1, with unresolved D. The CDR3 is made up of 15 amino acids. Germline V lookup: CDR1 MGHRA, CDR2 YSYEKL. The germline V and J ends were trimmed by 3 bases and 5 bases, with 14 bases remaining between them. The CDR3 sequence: CASSQGADGNNEQFF. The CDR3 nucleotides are TGCGCCAGCAGCCAGGGTGCGGATGGTAACAATGAGCAGTTCTTC.

The CDR3 reads CASSSRGGTDTQYF. The CDR3 DNA sequence: TGTGCCAGCAGCTCTAGGGGTGGCACAGATACGCAGTATTTT. The chain carries TRBV13 and TRBJ2-3; tentatively, D is TRBD1 (5 bases). Germline V gene lookup returns CDR1 PRHDT and CDR2 FYEKMQ (reference sequence). V lost 4 bases and J 1 base, leaving 9 bases between the germline ends. This CDR3 has 14 amino acids. Drawing the rest from reference TRBV13 and TRBJ2-3, the complete variable domain is AAGVIQSPRHLIKEKRETATLKCYPIPRHDTVYWYQQGPGQDPQFLISFYEKMQSDKGSIPDRFSAQQFSDYHSELNMSSLELGDSALYFCASSSRGGTDTQYFGPGTRLTVL.

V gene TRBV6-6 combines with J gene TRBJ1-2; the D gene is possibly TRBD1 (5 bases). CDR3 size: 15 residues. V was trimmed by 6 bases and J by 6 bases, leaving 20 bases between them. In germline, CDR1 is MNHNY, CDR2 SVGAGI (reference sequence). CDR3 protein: CASSSQWGFGNGYTF. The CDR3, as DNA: TGTGCCAGCAGCTCCCAATGGGGCTTCGGTAATGGCTACACCTTC.

The CDR3 DNA reads TGTGCCAGCAGCGGCAGGACTAGCGGTCAAGAGACCCAGTACTTC. It codes for CASSGRTSGQETQYF. The chain employs TRBV7-2 and TRBJ2-5, with 10 bases aligning to TRBD2. J was trimmed by 2 bases and V by 5 bases; bases with no gene match: 5. The CDR3 extends over 15 amino acids. CDR1 is SGHTA and CDR2 is FQGNSA in the germline V gene. Filled out from reference TRBV7-2 and TRBJ2-5, the complete variable domain reads GAGVSQSPSNKVTEKGKDVELRCDPISGHTALYWYRQSLGQGLEFLIYFQGNSAPDKSGLPSDRFSAERTGGSVSTLTIQRTQQEDSAVYLCASSGRTSGQETQYFGPGTRLLVL.

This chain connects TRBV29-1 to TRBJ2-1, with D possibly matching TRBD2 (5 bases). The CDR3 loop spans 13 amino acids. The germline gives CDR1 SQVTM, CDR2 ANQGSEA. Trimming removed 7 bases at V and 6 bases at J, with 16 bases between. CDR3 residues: CSAEGRIGNEQFF. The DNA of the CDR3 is TGCAGCGCCGAGGGCAGGATAGGCAATGAGCAGTTCTTC.

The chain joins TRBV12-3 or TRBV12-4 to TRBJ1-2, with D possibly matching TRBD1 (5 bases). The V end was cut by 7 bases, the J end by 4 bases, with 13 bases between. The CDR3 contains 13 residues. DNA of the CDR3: TGTGCCAGCAAGACAGATATTTTCTATGGCTACACCTTC. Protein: CASKTDIFYGYTF.

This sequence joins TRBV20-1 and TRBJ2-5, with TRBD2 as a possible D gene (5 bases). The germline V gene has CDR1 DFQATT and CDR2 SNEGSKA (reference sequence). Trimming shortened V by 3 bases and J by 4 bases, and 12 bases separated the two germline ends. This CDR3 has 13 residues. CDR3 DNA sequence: TGCAGTGCTAGTGGTGAGGCGGGAGAGACCCAGTACTTC. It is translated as CSASGEAGETQYF.